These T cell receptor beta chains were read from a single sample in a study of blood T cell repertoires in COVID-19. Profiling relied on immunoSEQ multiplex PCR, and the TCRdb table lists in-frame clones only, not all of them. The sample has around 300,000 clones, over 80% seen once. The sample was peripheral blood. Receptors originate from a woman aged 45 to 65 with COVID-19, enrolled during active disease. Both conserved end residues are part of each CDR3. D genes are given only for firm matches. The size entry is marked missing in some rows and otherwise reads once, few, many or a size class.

TGCAGCGTAGAACAGGGAATAGGCACCGGGGAGCTGTTTTTT,CSVEQGIGTGELFF,TRBJ2-2,-,-,TRBV29-1
TGTGCCAGCAGTTACTACGGAGCGGGAGGAGGTTCGCAGTATTTT,CASSYYGAGGGSQYF,TRBJ2-3,TRBD2,-,TRBV6-2/TRBV6-3
TGTGCCAGCCGCGGGGGACAGGGCACCTACGAGCAGTACTTC,CASRGGQGTYEQYF,TRBJ2-7,TRBD1,-,TRBV6-6
TGTGCCAGCAGCTTGTCATGGGTTCAGGGTAAAGGAACGTCGGAGCAGTACTTC,CASSLSWVQGKGTSEQYF,TRBJ2-7,-,-,TRBV5-8
TGTGCCAGCAGCTTAGGGCAAAATCAGAGGTATGAGCAGTTCTTC,CASSLGQNQRYEQFF,TRBJ2-1,-,-,TRBV7-8
TGTGCTAGTGGCCCGTTCCCTAGCGGCTCCTACGAGCAGTACTTC,CASGPFPSGSYEQYF,TRBJ2-7,TRBD2,-,TRBV12-5
TGTGCCAGCTCACCCTCCCTGGGCGGGAGTCGGGGAGAGCAGTTCTTC,CASSPSLGGSRGEQFF,TRBJ2-1,TRBD2,-,TRBV18
TGTGCCAGCAGCTTTCTACAGGGGGAAGGGAATTCACCCCTCCACTTT,CASSFLQGEGNSPLHF,TRBJ1-6,TRBD1,-,TRBV7-9
TGTGCCAGCAGCCAAGGGACTAACGGCTACACCTTC,CASSQGTNGYTF,TRBJ1-2,-,-,TRBV3-1/TRBV3-2
TGTGCCAGCAGTGTACTAGCGGGAGAGGCGTACGAGCAGTACTTC,CASSVLAGEAYEQYF,TRBJ2-7,TRBD2,-,TRBV6-4
TGTGCCTGGAAAACGGACAACAATCAGCCCCAGCATTTT,CAWKTDNNQPQHF,TRBJ1-5,-,-,TRBV30
TGCGCCAGCAGTGATTGGGCTAGCCAATGGGGGCAGGGTGCCAATGAGCAGTTCTTC,CASSDWASQWGQGANEQFF,TRBJ2-1,-,once,TRBV10-1
TGTGCCAGTAGAAACAGGGGGCAGGTCACTGAAGCTTTCTTT,CASRNRGQVTEAFF,TRBJ1-1,TRBD1,-,TRBV19
TGTGCCACCAGTGATCCCGCCCGGGAGTTCAACAATGAGCAGTTCTTC,CATSDPAREFNNEQFF,TRBJ2-1,-,-,TRBV24-1
TGTGCCAGCAGCCCTCCTTCGGCCGTGGGTCCTCACCGGGGAGCTGTTTTT,CASSPPSAVGPHRGAVF,TRBJ2-2,-,once,TRBV14
TGTGCCAGCAGTCGCAACCGGGACAGTTCAGATACGCAGTATTTT,CASSRNRDSSDTQYF,TRBJ2-3,TRBD1,-,TRBV6-5
TGTGCCAGCTCAGGATTACAGGGGATCAGTGAAGCTTTCTTT,CASSGLQGISEAFF,TRBJ1-1,TRBD1,-,TRBV18
TGTGCCAGCTCTCCCAGCCAGGGTTTGGAGACCCAGTACTTC,CASSPSQGLETQYF,TRBJ2-5,-,once,TRBV18
TGTGCCAGCAGCTTAGCGAGGACAGGAACCGGGGAGCTGTTTTTT,CASSLARTGTGELFF,TRBJ2-2,TRBD1,-,TRBV7-6
TGTGCCAGCAGTGAAGCGCTTCAGGGAACAGCTTTCTTT,CASSEALQGTAFF,TRBJ1-1,-,-,TRBV2
TGTGCCACCGCACTAGCGGGAGGCACAGATACGCAGTATTTT,CATALAGGTDTQYF,TRBJ2-3,TRBD2,-,TRBV24-1
TGTGCCAGCAGCTTAACAGGGGGCCCTATTGGCTACACCTTC,CASSLTGGPIGYTF,TRBJ1-2,TRBD1,-,TRBV5-4
TGTGCCAGCAGCTTGTGGGGGGGCCGGACTGGAGCCGGGGAGCTGTTTTTT,CASSLWGGRTGAGELFF,TRBJ2-2,-,-,TRBV7-9
TGCGCCAGCAGCTTGACAGGGGGCCACTCCTACGAGCAGTACTTC,CASSLTGGHSYEQYF,TRBJ2-7,TRBD1,-,TRBV5-1
TGTGCCAGCAGCATGACAGGGGGGATCACTGAAGCTTTCTTT,CASSMTGGITEAFF,TRBJ1-1,TRBD1,-,TRBV5-6
TGTGCCAGCAGCTTGACGGACTTACCGGGAAGCTCCTACAATGAGCAGTTCTTC,CASSLTDLPGSSYNEQFF,TRBJ2-1,-,-,TRBV5-5
TGTGCCAGCAGCCCGAGGGGACAGATTACTGAAGCTTTCTTT,CASSPRGQITEAFF,TRBJ1-1,TRBD1,-,TRBV9
TGTGCCAGCAGCCAACTCCTGTGGGCGTCAACTAATGAAAAACTGTTTTTT,CASSQLLWASTNEKLFF,TRBJ1-4,-,-,TRBV5-5
TGTGCCATCAGTGCCCGGGACACCGATCAGCCCCAGCATTTT,CAISARDTDQPQHF,TRBJ1-5,-,-,TRBV10-3
TGTGCCAGCAGCTTAGCTGCGGGGCTGAACACTGAAGCTTTCTTT,CASSLAAGLNTEAFF,TRBJ1-1,-,once,TRBV7-2
TGTGCCAGCAGTGACCTAGCGGGAGGAGGAGATACGCAGTATTTT,CASSDLAGGGDTQYF,TRBJ2-3,TRBD2,-,TRBV2
TGTGCCAGCTCACCGAGGGGGCCGTCGTCTAACTATGGCTACACCTTC,CASSPRGPSSNYGYTF,TRBJ1-2,TRBD1,-,TRBV18
TGTGCCACCAGTGACCGGACAGGTGGGGAGACCCAGTACTTC,CATSDRTGGETQYF,TRBJ2-5,TRBD1,-,TRBV24-1
TGTGCCAGCAGCTTAGAGAGGTTTGGAGAAAAACTGTTTTTT,CASSLERFGEKLFF,TRBJ1-4,-,-,TRBV7-9
TGTGCCAGCAGTGGCTCAATTTTGACGAGCGGAAGCACAGATACGCAGTATTTT,CASSGSILTSGSTDTQYF,TRBJ2-3,-,-,TRBV2
TGTGCCAGCAGCTTAGCCCCTGTTTCCGGGTCCGAAGCTTTCTTT,CASSLAPVSGSEAFF,TRBJ1-1,-,-,TRBV7-3
TGTGCCAGCTCACCGTCTAGCGGGAGGGCCTCCTACAATGAGCAGTTCTTC,CASSPSSGRASYNEQFF,TRBJ2-1,TRBD2,-,TRBV18
TGTGCCAGCAGTCGTACAGGGGCCAAAAACATTCAGTACTTC,CASSRTGAKNIQYF,TRBJ2-4,-,-,TRBV6-2/TRBV6-3
TGTGCCAGCAGTTACCCTATTCCTAGGAGGGGCACAGATACGCAGTATTTT,CASSYPIPRRGTDTQYF,TRBJ2-3,-,-,TRBV6-2/TRBV6-3
TGTGCCAGTAGTATTGAGGGATATAATTCACCCCTCCACTTT,CASSIEGYNSPLHF,TRBJ1-6,-,-,TRBV19
TGTGCCAGCCAGCTTATCGTGTCCGGGAATGAGCAGTTCTTC,CASQLIVSGNEQFF,TRBJ2-1,-,-,TRBV7-9
TGTGCCAGCAGCCTAAGCGGGGTCTCCTACAATGAGCAGTTCTTC,CASSLSGVSYNEQFF,TRBJ2-1,TRBD2,-,TRBV7-2
TGTGCCAGTAGTTGGGGCGGTGAGCAGTACTTC,CASSWGGEQYF,TRBJ2-7,-,-,TRBV19
TGCGCCAGCAGCCAAGAAAGGTGGAGGGCTGAAGCTTTCTTT,CASSQERWRAEAFF,TRBJ1-1,-,once,TRBV4-1
TGTGCCAGCAGCCAAGAATTCGGGACCCAGTACTTC,CASSQEFGTQYF,TRBJ2-5,-,-,TRBV14
TGTGCCAGCAGCTTTCGGGGGAATCAGCCCCAGCATTTT,CASSFRGNQPQHF,TRBJ1-5,-,-,TRBV5-8
TGTGCCACCAGTGACCCCCGCAGTTATAGCAATCAGCCCCAGCATTTT,CATSDPRSYSNQPQHF,TRBJ1-5,-,once,TRBV24-1
TGTGCCATCAGTGAGTCGAGGGGAGGGAGGGTCGATTCACCCCTCCACTTT,CAISESRGGRVDSPLHF,TRBJ1-6,-,-,TRBV10-3
TGTGCCTGGAGTGCCCGACTCAATGAGCAGTTCTTC,CAWSARLNEQFF,TRBJ2-1,-,-,TRBV30
TGTGCCAGCAGTTACTCGAAGGGACTTGCGGGGGTGGACGAGCAGTACTTC,CASSYSKGLAGVDEQYF,TRBJ2-7,TRBD2,-,TRBV6-2/TRBV6-3
TGTGCCAGCAGCGTAGAAAGGGGCTCTGGCTACACCTTC,CASSVERGSGYTF,TRBJ1-2,-,once,TRBV9
TGTGCCAGCAGCCACTCGGCGGGAGATACGCAGTATTTT,CASSHSAGDTQYF,TRBJ2-3,-,-,TRBV3-1/TRBV3-2
TGTGCCAGCACCCTGACAGGGTTTGGCTACACCTTC,CASTLTGFGYTF,TRBJ1-2,TRBD1,-,TRBV12-3/TRBV12-4
TGTGCCAGCAGCCCAACCCCGCGCGGTCTGGGGGCTGTCACTGAAGCTTTCTTT,CASSPTPRGLGAVTEAFF,TRBJ1-1,-,-,TRBV5-6
TGTGCCAGCAGTTTTCTCTCGGGCACAGATACGCAGTATTTT,CASSFLSGTDTQYF,TRBJ2-3,-,-,TRBV28
TGTGCCAGCAGCCCATACTCCAGGGGGCTTTTACATTCACCCCTCCACTTT,CASSPYSRGLLHSPLHF,TRBJ1-6,TRBD1,-,TRBV3-1/TRBV3-2
TGTGCCAGCAGCTTGCAGGGGAGCACTGAAGCTTTCTTT,CASSLQGSTEAFF,TRBJ1-1,-,once,TRBV5-4
TGCGCCAGCAGCTCGCGTAGCGGGAGGACCTACGAGCAGTACTTC,CASSSRSGRTYEQYF,TRBJ2-7,TRBD2,-,TRBV5-1
TGTGCCAGCAGCCAAGAGGCTAGATCCTACAATGAGCAGTTCTTC,CASSQEARSYNEQFF,TRBJ2-1,-,-,TRBV3-1/TRBV3-2
TGTGCCAGCCAAGGGGAAACCTACGAGCAGTACTTC,CASQGETYEQYF,TRBJ2-7,-,-,TRBV19